This entry features one T cell receptor (beta chain) sequence. Its antigen is unknown. This sample was taken from a study of beta chain features in type 1 diabetes. General study results and limits: Moderately but significantly shorter TCRB CDR3s were found in Type 1 diabetes patients in all four CD4+ subsets.

The authors reverse transcribed all of the isolated RNA, so sequencing captured expressed TCRB transcripts. The protocol was immunoSEQ multiplex PCR, while the TCRdb copy is restricted to in-frame clones and leaves out a portion. The sample yields about 360,000 clones, over 10% seen once. CDR1 and CDR2 (germline): MGHRA, YSYEKL. Between the trimmed V and J ends, which lost 0 bases and 10 bases, there was a span of 15 bases. This CDR3 is built from 15 residues. The chain recombines TRBV4-1 with TRBJ1-4; the D gene is possibly TRBD1 (5 bases). Material for sequencing was naive CD4+ T cells from blood. The TCR sequence derives from a young man in good health. The CDR3 region has the DNA TGCGCCAGCAGCCAAGACCAGACAGTCCGTGGAAAACTGTTTTTT. Protein: CASSQDQTVRGKLFF.